Sequencing of this TCR beta chain was carried out in a study of blood T cell repertoires in COVID-19. The ends were cut back, 2 bases at V and 5 bases at J, with 12 bases in the middle. Germline V gives CDR1 MNHNY, CDR2 SVGAGI (reference sequence). This CDR3 spans 14 amino acids. The assay was immunoSEQ multiplex PCR, and TCRdb's table has in-frame clones only and misses some. The repertoire includes about 23,000 clones, more than 75% of them detected once, and around 18% sits in the top ten. The sequence was collected from a woman of 80 years or more with acute or convalescent COVID-19. The specimen was peripheral blood. The V call is TRBV6-6, the J call TRBJ1-1, with D hard to call. The CDR3 sequence: CASSYVPRDTEAFF. The DNA for the CDR3 is TGTGCCAGCAGTTACGTACCGCGGGATACTGAAGCTTTCTTT.